These 26 T cell receptor beta chains were sequenced from one sample in a study of OX40 agonist ivuxolimab in advanced cancers. TCRdb's copy holds only in-frame clones and misses some; the assay was immunoSEQ multiplex PCR. The table lists about 65,000 clones, roughly nine tenths of them singletons. Here the sequenced sample was CD4+ or CD8+ T cells sorted from blood, taken in a trial of the OX40 agonist ivuxolimab. Receptor source: an adult with an advanced solid tumor such as melanoma, head and neck, liver or kidney cancer.

J is TRBJ2-5 and V is TRBV6-5; D perhaps matches TRBD2 (5 bases). V shed 5 bases and J shed 0 bases, with 7 bases lying between them. The CDR3 sequence is 13 residues long. Germline V gene data show CDR1 as MNHEY and CDR2 as SVGAGI. The CDR3 DNA follows: TGTGCCAGCAGTACGGGGTACCAAGAGACCCAGTACTTC. It encodes CASSTGYQETQYF.

By share of the sample, this clone is medium-sized (0.01 to 0.1%). The CDR3 is CASSQLGLNTEAFF. The CDR3 nucleotides read TGCGCCAGCAGCCAACTTGGACTGAACACTGAAGCTTTCTTT. V and J are TRBV4-1 and TRBJ1-1, with D unresolved. V lost 2 bases, J lost 0 bases, and 7 bases lay in between. Germline CDR1 is MGHRA and CDR2 is YSYEKL. The CDR3 loop spans 14 amino acids.

The gene calls are TRBV11-2 and TRBJ2-3, with D perhaps TRBD2 (6 bases). Germline CDR1 is SGHAT and CDR2 is FQNNGV. The CDR3 sequence is 14 residues long. V was trimmed by 1 base and J by 1 base, leaving 6 bases between them. CDR3: CASSLGGGTDTQYF. Written as DNA, the CDR3 is TGTGCCAGCAGCTTAGGCGGGGGCACAGATACGCAGTATTTT.

The chain uses TRBV5-1 and TRBJ2-1; D is undetermined. Trimming shortened V by 5 bases and J by 6 bases, and 12 bases separated the two germline ends. There are 13 residues in the CDR3. Germline CDR1 and CDR2: SGHRS and YFSETQ. The CDR3 loop is CASRDPPGNEQFF. The CDR3 DNA is TGCGCCAGCAGAGACCCTCCGGGCAATGAGCAGTTCTTC. The variable domain in full, with the rest retrieved from reference TRBV5-1 and TRBJ2-1, is KAGVTQTPRYLIKTRGQQVTLSCSPISGHRSVSWYQQTPGQGLQFLFEYFSETQRNKGNFPGRFSGRQFSNSRSEMNVSTLELGDSALYLCASRDPPGNEQFFGPGTRLTVL.

This clone was counted once. The rearrangement links TRBV20-1 to TRBJ2-7; TRBD2 is a possible D gene (5 bases). Trimming took off 1 base at V and 7 bases at J, with 8 bases between the two ends. This CDR3 has 11 amino acids. CDR1 is DFQATT and CDR2 is SNEGSKA in the germline V gene (reference sequence). The CDR3 sequence is CSARATGEQYF. The CDR3 nucleotides are TGCAGTGCTAGAGCCACGGGGGAGCAGTACTTC.

V is TRBV11-1 and J is TRBJ2-5; D is undetermined. The J call may be incorrect, as the DNA end agrees better with TRBJ2-7. Germline lookup yields CDR1 SGHAT and CDR2 FQDESV (reference sequence). The CDR3 has 14 residues. The CDR3 region is CASSTRNPPYEQYF. The CDR3, as DNA: TGTGCCAGCAGCACCCGAAACCCTCCCTACGAGCAGTACTTC.

This chain joins TRBV19 and TRBJ2-3, with a possible D match to TRBD2 (5 bases). Looked up from germline, CDR1 is LNHDA and CDR2 is SQIVND (reference sequence). The CDR3 covers 15 residues. The ends were cut back, 3 bases at V and 2 bases at J, with 12 bases in the middle. The CDR3 coding sequence is TGTGCCAGTAGTATGAGGGCTACTTACACAGATACGCAGTATTTT. It translates to CASSMRATYTDTQYF.

The chain is built from TRBV19 and TRBJ1-5, with TRBD1 identical over 7 bases. V was pared by 7 bases and J by 7 bases, with 7 bases of the junction left unmatched. The CDR3 is 13 residues long. The V gene's germline CDR1 is LNHDA and CDR2 SQIVND (reference sequence). Written as DNA, the CDR3 is TGTGCCAGTACCTCGGACAGGCTCCAGCCCCAGCATTTT. Its translation is CASTSDRLQPQHF.

The chain couples TRBV2 to TRBJ1-2, with D perhaps TRBD1 (5 bases). V gave up 4 bases and J gave up 2 bases, with 11 bases separating them. The CDR3 covers 14 residues. The germline CDR1 and CDR2 sequences are SNHLY and FYNNEI. The CDR3 nucleotides are TGTGCCAGCAGTGCGGGACGAGGCAACTATGGCTACACCTTC. Amino acids: CASSAGRGNYGYTF.

The genes are TRBV5-1 and TRBJ1-2, with D tentatively TRBD1 (5 bases). From germline, CDR1 is SGHRS and CDR2 YFSETQ. This CDR3 contains 13 residues. V lost 0 bases to trimming and J lost 8 bases, with 11 bases between them. The CDR3 DNA sequence: TGCGCCAGCAGCTTGGTTCAGGGTGAGGGCTACACCTTC. Protein sequence: CASSLVQGEGYTF. The variable domain in full, completed from reference TRBV5-1 and TRBJ1-2, reads KAGVTQTPRYLIKTRGQQVTLSCSPISGHRSVSWYQQTPGQGLQFLFEYFSETQRNKGNFPGRFSGRQFSNSRSEMNVSTLELGDSALYLCASSLVQGEGYTFGSGTRLTVV.

In this sample, this clone turned up a few times. This chain links TRBV13 with TRBJ1-6; D is uncertain. Trimming took 3 bases from V and 9 from J, leaving 12 bases between them. CDR1 is PRHDT, CDR2 FYEKMQ, per germline (reference sequence). CDR3 size: 14 residues. CDR3: CASSFLGDGSPLHF. The DNA for the CDR3 is TGTGCCAGCAGCTTTCTAGGTGACGGTTCACCCCTCCACTTT.

This sequence joins TRBV19 and TRBJ2-2, with 10 bases aligning to TRBD1. Germline V CDR1 and CDR2: LNHDA, SQIVND (reference sequence). The CDR3 is made up of 14 amino acids. Trimming took 7 bases from V and 7 from J; bases not matched to a gene: 6. As DNA, the CDR3 is TGTGCCAGTACAAGGACAGGGGGTATCGGGGAGCTGTTTTTT. Translation: CASTRTGGIGELFF.

With respect to this clone: Other DNA variants within this sample encode the same CDR3. This chain uses TRBV27 with TRBJ1-1; the D gene is possibly TRBD1 (5 bases). The CDR3 extends over 16 amino acids. The V end lost 2 bases, the J end lost 1 base, and 14 bases lay between the germline ends. Germline assignment: CDR1 MNHEY and CDR2 SMNVEV (reference sequence). CDR3 DNA: TGTGCCAGCAGTTTAACAGGTGTGGTGCAGAACACTGAAGCTTTCTTT. Protein sequence: CASSLTGVVQNTEAFF.

The chain recombines TRBV15 with TRBJ2-7; possible D gene TRBD2, 6 bases. CDR1 LNHNV and CDR2 YYDKDF come from the germline V gene (reference sequence). The length of the CDR3 is 14 residues. The ends were cut back, 2 bases at V and 9 bases at J, with 17 bases in the middle. The CDR3: CATSRKREAIGQYF. In DNA form, the CDR3 reads TGTGCCACCAGCAGAAAGAGGGAGGCGATCGGGCAGTACTTC.

The genes are TRBV9 and TRBJ1-4; 10 bases map to TRBD1. There are 15 residues in the CDR3. Germline V gene data show CDR1 as SGDLS and CDR2 as YYNGEE. V shed 4 bases and J 7 bases; nucleotides not matched to a gene: 7. The CDR3 sequence is CASSPGQGGGEKLFF. In DNA, the CDR3 is TGTGCCAGCAGCCCCGGACAGGGGGGCGGTGAAAAACTGTTTTTT. Drawing the rest from reference TRBV9 and TRBJ1-4, the complete variable domain is DSGVTQTPKHLITATGQRVTLRCSPRSGDLSVYWYQQSLDQGLQFLIQYYNGEERAKGNILERFSAQQFPDLHSELNLSSLELGDSALYFCASSPGQGGGEKLFFGSGTQLSVL.

The V gene is TRBV6-6, the J gene TRBJ1-2, with 12 bases aligning to TRBD1. CDR3 length: 15 amino acids. With 4 bases clipped from V and 4 bases from J, the junction kept 4 bases outside the gene matches. The germline CDR1 and CDR2 sequences are MNHNY and SVGAGI (reference sequence). DNA of the CDR3: TGTGCCAGCAGTTCAGGGACAGGGGGCGCCTATGGCTACACCTTC. Encoded protein: CASSSGTGGAYGYTF.

V usage is TRBV5-6 and J usage is TRBJ2-7; D is perhaps TRBD2 (5 bases). In germline, CDR1 is SGHDT, CDR2 YYEEEE. This CDR3 has 16 amino acids. V lost 1 base and J lost 5, with 19 bases in between. Here the CDR3 DNA reads TGTGCCAGCAGCTTGTTCGCCCCCTCCGAGGGCGACGAGCAGTACTTC. It yields the protein CASSLFAPSEGDEQYF. The full variable domain, rest sourced from reference TRBV5-6 and TRBJ2-7, is DAGVTQSPTHLIKTRGQQVTLRCSPKSGHDTVSWYQQALGQGPQFIFQYYEEEERQRGNFPDRFSGHQFPNYSSELNVNALLLGDSALYLCASSLFAPSEGDEQYFGPGTRLTVT.

Concerning this clone itself: At one of its ends the junction is not consistent with the germline gene, which may arise from a read error. This chain links TRBV6-1 with TRBJ1-1; D is possibly TRBD1 (6 bases). This CDR3 comprises 14 residues. Germline values: CDR1 MNHNS, CDR2 SASEGT. The CDR3 region has the DNA TGTGCCATCAGTACAGGGTGGGGGAACACTGAAGCTTTCTTT. It is translated as CAISTGWGNTEAFF.

J is TRBJ2-3 and V is TRBV6-6; 7 nucleotides agree with TRBD2. Germline-derived CDR1 and CDR2 are MNHNY and SVGAGI (reference sequence). V lost 6 bases to trimming and J lost 2 bases; unmatched junction nucleotides: 8. The CDR3 contains 15 residues. CDR3 coding DNA: TGTGCCAGCAGCCACAACGGGGGGACCACAGATACGCAGTATTTT. The encoded protein is CASSHNGGTTDTQYF.

The chain couples TRBV5-1 to TRBJ1-6, with a tentative D call TRBD1 (6 bases). There are 14 residues in the CDR3. In germline, CDR1 is SGHRS, CDR2 YFSETQ. V lost 4 bases to trimming and J lost 7 bases, with 12 bases between them. CDR3 in amino acids: CASSPQGVNSPLHF. As DNA, the CDR3 is TGCGCCAGCAGCCCACAGGGAGTGAATTCACCCCTCCACTTT.

The chain uses TRBV30 and TRBJ2-1; 9 bases align to TRBD1. V trimming: 1 base; J trimming: 7 bases; junction bases outside the gene matches: 8. The germline V gene encodes CDR1 GTSNPN and CDR2 SVGIG (reference sequence). The CDR3 spans 15 residues. In nucleotides, the CDR3 is TGTGCCTGGAGTGCAACCGGGACAGGGTGGAATGAGCAGTTCTTC. Translation: CAWSATGTGWNEQFF.

This rearrangement joins TRBV7-9 to TRBJ2-5, with 8 positions matching TRBD1. The CDR3 is 13 amino acids. Germline CDR1 is SEHNR and CDR2 is FQNEAQ (reference sequence). V was clipped by 7 bases and J by 3 bases; unmatched bases: 4. As DNA, the CDR3 is TGTGCCAGCACCGGGACAGGAAAAGAGACCCAGTACTTC. Amino acid sequence: CASTGTGKETQYF. Using reference TRBV7-9 and TRBJ2-5 for the parts outside the CDR3, the full variable domain is DTGVSQNPRHKITKRGQNVTFRCDPISEHNRLYWYRQTLGQGPEFLTYFQNEAQLEKSRLLSDRFSAERPKGSFSTLEIQRTEQGDSAMYLCASTGTGKETQYFGPGTRLLVL.

This chain joins TRBV5-6 and TRBJ2-7, with 8 nucleotides matching TRBD1. Germline V gene sequence: CDR1 SGHDT, CDR2 YYEEEE. V dropped 4 bases and J dropped 1; count of bases not matched to a gene: 7. The CDR3 is 15 residues long. CDR3 in amino acids: CASSVDRGFSYEQYF. CDR3 DNA sequence: TGTGCCAGCAGCGTAGACAGGGGCTTTTCCTACGAGCAGTACTTC.

V usage is TRBV5-1 and J usage is TRBJ1-4; TRBD1 agrees at 7 bases. The germline gives CDR1 SGHRS, CDR2 YFSETQ. CDR3 length: 14 residues. Unmatched junction bases numbered 3, after V lost 3 bases and J lost 4 bases. CDR3 bases: TGCGCCAGCAGCTCGGGACAGTTTAATGAAAAACTGTTTTTT. Amino acids: CASSSGQFNEKLFF.

The chain joins TRBV6-1 to TRBJ1-2; D call uncertain. Germline loops: CDR1 MNHNS, CDR2 SASEGT. Between the trimmed V and J ends, which lost 3 bases and 7 bases, there was a span of 12 bases. This CDR3 spans 13 amino acids. CDR3 region: CASSESPMGGYTF. CDR3 bases: TGTGCCAGCAGTGAGAGTCCCATGGGTGGCTACACCTTC.

The chain links TRBV30 to TRBJ1-6; D is ambiguous. CDR1 and CDR2 from the germline V gene are GTSNPN and SVGIG (reference sequence). This CDR3 has 16 residues. Trimming shortened V by 1 base and J by 3 bases, and 13 bases separated the two germline ends. The CDR3 sequence: CAWSALGGLYNSPLHF. DNA of the CDR3: TGTGCCTGGAGTGCTTTGGGAGGGCTCTATAATTCACCCCTCCACTTT.